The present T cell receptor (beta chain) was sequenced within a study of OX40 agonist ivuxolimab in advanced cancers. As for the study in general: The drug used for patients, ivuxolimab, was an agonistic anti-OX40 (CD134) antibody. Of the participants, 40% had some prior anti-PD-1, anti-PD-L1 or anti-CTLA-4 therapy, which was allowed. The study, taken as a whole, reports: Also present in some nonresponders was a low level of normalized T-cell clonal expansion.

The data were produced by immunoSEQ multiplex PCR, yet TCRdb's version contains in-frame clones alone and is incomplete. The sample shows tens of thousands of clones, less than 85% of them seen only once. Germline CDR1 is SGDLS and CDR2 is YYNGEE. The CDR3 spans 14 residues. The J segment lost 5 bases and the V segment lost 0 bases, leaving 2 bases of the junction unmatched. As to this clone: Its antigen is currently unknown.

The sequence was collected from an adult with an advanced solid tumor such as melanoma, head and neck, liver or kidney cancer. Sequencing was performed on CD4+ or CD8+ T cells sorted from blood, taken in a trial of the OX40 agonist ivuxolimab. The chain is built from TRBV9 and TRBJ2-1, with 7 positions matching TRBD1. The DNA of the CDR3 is TGTGCCAGCAGCGTAGCAGGGGGTAACAATGAGCAGTTCTTC. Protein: CASSVAGGNNEQFF.